This T cell receptor beta chain appears in the sequencing data of a study of shared clonotypes between healthy human individuals. Notes on the study in general: Sequencing depth was predicted to influence how clonotypes are shared among donors.

Profiled with immunoSEQ multiplex PCR; TCRdb holds only in-frame clones, not every one. The table includes about 1.9 million clones, approximately 92% detected once. Terminally differentiated effector memory CD45RA+ cells were excluded from the naive CD8 cells, which were CD45RO-negative and positively selected for CCR7. This clone was observed once. Its antigen is not identified. Material: naive CD8+ T cells from PBMCs. The clonotype originates from a man aged 18 to 29 in good health. Some clones in this sample may be carry-over from other donors' samples.

In nucleotides, the CDR3 is TGTGCCAGCAGCTTTCTAGCTGGGGAGAGCTCTGGGGCCAACGTCCTGACTTTC. Translated: CASSFLAGESSGANVLTF. The rearrangement links TRBV7-8 to TRBJ2-6; tentatively, D is TRBD2 (5 bases). V lost 3 bases and J lost 0, with 15 bases in between. The V gene's germline CDR1 is SGHVS and CDR2 FQNEAQ. The CDR3 is 18 residues long.